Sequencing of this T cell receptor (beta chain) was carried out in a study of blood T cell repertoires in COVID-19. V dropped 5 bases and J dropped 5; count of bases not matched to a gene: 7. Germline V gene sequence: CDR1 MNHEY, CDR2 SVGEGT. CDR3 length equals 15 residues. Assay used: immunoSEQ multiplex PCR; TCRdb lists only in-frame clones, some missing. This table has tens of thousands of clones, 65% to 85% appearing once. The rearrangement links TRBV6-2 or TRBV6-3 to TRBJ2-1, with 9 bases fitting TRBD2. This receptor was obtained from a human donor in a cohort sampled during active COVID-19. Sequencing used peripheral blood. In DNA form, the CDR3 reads TGTGCCAGCAGTCCCCGACTAGCGGCCGACAATGAGCAGTTCTTC. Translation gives CASSPRLAADNEQFF.